The 20 T cell receptor beta chains reported below all come from one sample, sequenced in a study of blood T cell repertoires in COVID-19. Profiling relied on immunoSEQ multiplex PCR, and the TCRdb table lists in-frame clones only, not all of them. The sample holds about 37,000 clones, about 90% seen once. The specimen was peripheral blood. All receptors come from a woman aged 25 to 39 in a cohort sampled during active COVID-19.

The chain combines TRBV20-1 with TRBJ2-6; 9 nucleotides align to TRBD2. CDR3 length equals 17 residues. Losses at the gene ends were 3 bases for V and 1 base for J; bases not matched to a gene: 7. Germline-derived CDR1 and CDR2 are DFQATT and SNEGSKA (reference sequence). The CDR3 bases are TGCAGTGCTAGTAGGCTAGCGGGAAGGTCTGGGGCCAACGTCCTGACTTTC. This translates into CSASRLAGRSGANVLTF.

This rearrangement joins TRBV5-5 to TRBJ2-7; D not resolved. The CDR3 is 13 residues long. Looked up from germline, CDR1 is SGHKS and CDR2 is YYEKEE (reference sequence). Trimming stripped 3 bases from V and 3 bases from J, with 10 bases between. CDR3 sequence reads: CASSYSLYYEQYF. The CDR3 DNA sequence: TGTGCCAGCAGCTATAGCCTTTACTACGAGCAGTACTTC.

J is TRBJ2-7 and V is TRBV6-5; D is unclear. Germline V gene sequence: CDR1 MNHEY, CDR2 SVGAGI. Trimming removed 5 bases from V and 3 bases from J, with 5 bases in between. This CDR3 comprises 11 residues. This CDR3 reads CASSPHYEQYF. The CDR3 DNA reads TGTGCCAGCAGTCCACACTACGAGCAGTACTTC.

This chain links TRBV3-1 (or the pseudogene TRBV3-2) with TRBJ2-7; possible D gene TRBD1, 8 bases. The CDR3 is made up of 17 amino acids. CDR1 is LGHDT, CDR2 YNNKEL, per germline (reference sequence). Trimming stripped 1 base from V and 0 bases from J, with 16 bases between. The chain's CDR3 is CASSQGQGAGASYEQYF. The CDR3 DNA is TGTGCCAGCAGCCAAGGCCAGGGGGCGGGGGCCTCCTACGAGCAGTACTTC.

The rearrangement uses TRBV10-3 and TRBJ1-4, with a tentative D call TRBD1 (6 bases). Germline V CDR1 and CDR2: ENHRY, SYGVKD. CDR3 length: 14 amino acids. V was pared by 4 bases and J by 4 bases, with 10 bases between. The DNA of the CDR3 is TGTGCCATCAGTGTCGGGGGGCGTAATGAAAAACTGTTTTTT. This encodes CAISVGGRNEKLFF.

The chain has TRBV28 and TRBJ1-1; D not resolved. The V gene lost 7 bases and the J gene lost 0 bases, with 6 bases spanning the gap. CDR1 is MDHEN, CDR2 SYDVKM, per germline. CDR3 length: 12 amino acids. The chain's CDR3 is CASKIMNTEAFF. CDR3 bases: TGTGCCAGCAAAATCATGAACACTGAAGCTTTCTTT. Using reference TRBV28 and TRBJ1-1 for the parts outside the CDR3, the full variable domain is DVKVTQSSRYLVKRTGEKVFLECVQDMDHENMFWYRQDPGLGLRLIYFSYDVKMKEKGDIPEGYSVSREKKERFSLILESASTNQTSMYLCASKIMNTEAFFGQGTRLTVV.

CDR3 in amino acids: CASSQVTGFNEKLFF. DNA for the CDR3: TGTGCCAGCAGCCAAGTGACAGGGTTTAATGAAAAACTGTTTTTT. The chain is built from TRBV14 and TRBJ1-4; 7 nucleotides match TRBD1. This CDR3 region has 15 residues. Germline V lookup: CDR1 SGHDN, CDR2 FVKESK. V trimming: 1 base; J trimming: 4 bases; junction bases outside the gene matches: 3.

This rearrangement joins TRBV18 to TRBJ1-3; TRBD1 might be the D (5 bases). V shed 5 bases and J shed 0 bases, with 11 bases lying between them. CDR1 is KGHSH and CDR2 is LQKENI in the germline V gene. The CDR3 length is 15 residues. CDR3 residues: CASSTTQVSGNTIYF. The CDR3 nucleotides are TGTGCCAGCTCAACAACACAGGTCTCTGGAAACACCATATATTTT.

This sequence joins TRBV6-2 or TRBV6-3 and TRBJ2-1, with 9 bases that match TRBD1. CDR3 length: 14 residues. V trimming: 4 bases; J trimming: 4 bases; junction bases outside the gene matches: 2. Germline V gene sequence: CDR1 MNHEY, CDR2 SVGEGT. DNA for the CDR3: TGTGCCAGCAGTTTGGACAGGGGTTACAATGAGCAGTTCTTC. Protein product: CASSLDRGYNEQFF.

The chain joins TRBV6-6 to TRBJ1-3; 8 bases match TRBD1. J was trimmed by 4 bases and V by 2 bases; bases with no gene match: 7. CDR1 and CDR2 (germline): MNHNY, SVGAGI (reference sequence). This CDR3 comprises 16 residues. CDR3 nucleotide sequence: TGTGCCAGCAGTTACCCACCGACAGGGGACGGAAACACCATATATTTT. Its protein product is CASSYPPTGDGNTIYF.

This chain links TRBV11-2 with TRBJ2-7; 7 bases agree with TRBD2. The CDR3 extends over 15 amino acids. V shed 5 bases, J shed 3 bases, and the junction held 10 bases outside the gene matches. The V gene's germline CDR1 is SGHAT and CDR2 FQNNGV. CDR3 in amino acids: CASSPTGGPYYEQYF. The CDR3 region has the DNA TGTGCCAGCAGCCCGACGGGGGGTCCCTACTACGAGCAGTACTTC.

In nucleotides, the CDR3 is TGTGCCAGCAGCCCGGGACAGGGGGTGACTGAAGCTTTCTTT. Its translation is CASSPGQGVTEAFF. This sequence joins TRBV7-3 and TRBJ1-1; the match to TRBD1 covers 11 bases. V lost 5 bases to trimming and J lost 5 bases; unmatched junction nucleotides: 4. Germline CDR1 is SGHTA and CDR2 is FQGTGA. The CDR3 extends over 14 amino acids. Based on the CDR3 plus reference TRBV7-3 and TRBJ1-1, the full variable domain is GAGVSQTPSNKVTEKGKYVELRCDPISGHTALYWYRQSLGQGPEFLIYFQGTGAADDSGLPNDRFFAVRPEGSVSTLKIQRTERGDSAVYLCASSPGQGVTEAFFGQGTRLTVV.

This chain uses TRBV7-2 with TRBJ2-1; D unresolved. The CDR3 covers 17 residues. CDR1 and CDR2 from the germline V gene are SGHTA and FQGNSA. Trimming removed 1 base at V and 5 bases at J, with 18 bases between. The CDR3: CASSLDSRVLPNNEQFF. In nucleotides, the CDR3 is TGTGCCAGCAGCTTAGACTCTCGGGTTCTGCCTAACAATGAGCAGTTCTTC.

The chain links TRBV6-5 to TRBJ2-1, with TRBD2 identical over 8 bases. The trim removed 7 bases at V and 0 bases at J, leaving 5 bases unmatched. The germline CDR1 and CDR2 sequences are MNHEY and SVGAGI. The CDR3 is made up of 15 amino acids. The CDR3 loop is CASNLGTSSYNEQFF. The CDR3 nucleotides read TGTGCCAGCAACCTCGGGACTAGCTCCTACAATGAGCAGTTCTTC.

The chain couples TRBV20-1 to TRBJ2-3; TRBD2 agrees at 10 bases. J gave up 7 bases and V 3 bases, and 4 bases lay outside the gene matches. Germline V gives CDR1 DFQATT, CDR2 SNEGSKA (reference sequence). CDR3 length equals 13 residues. The CDR3: CSASSGRRNTQYF. In DNA, the CDR3 is TGCAGTGCTAGTAGCGGGAGGCGGAATACGCAGTATTTT.

The chain is built from TRBV5-1 and TRBJ2-5; D ambiguous. Trimming took 0 bases from V and 1 from J, leaving 7 bases between them. The CDR3 spans 14 residues. CDR1 and CDR2 (germline): SGHRS, YFSETQ. CDR3 protein: CASSLASFQETQYF. For the CDR3, the DNA is TGCGCCAGCAGCTTGGCCTCGTTCCAAGAGACCCAGTACTTC.

DNA for the CDR3: TGTGCCAGCAGCCCGGTGCGCACTGAAGCTTTCTTT. As protein: CASSPVRTEAFF. This chain connects TRBV12-3 or TRBV12-4 to TRBJ1-1; D not resolved. The ends were cut back, 6 bases at V and 4 bases at J, with 9 bases in the middle. The CDR3 contains 12 residues.

This chain uses TRBV6-6 with TRBJ1-1; 10 nucleotides line up with TRBD1. Germline V gene lookup returns CDR1 MNHNY and CDR2 SVGAGI (reference sequence). The V and J ends lost 6 bases and 4 bases, in that order; junction bases with no gene match: 2. The CDR3 contains 13 residues. In DNA form, the CDR3 reads TGTGCCAGCAGGGACAGGGGGGCCACTGAAGCTTTCTTT. Translated, it gives CASRDRGATEAFF.

The sample holds one count of this clone. J is TRBJ1-2 and V is TRBV6-6, with 8 nucleotides matching TRBD1. Trimming at V came to 2 bases and at J to 4 bases, leaving 9 bases not matched to a gene. This CDR3 is 16 amino acids long. CDR1 is MNHNY and CDR2 is SVGAGI in the germline V gene (reference sequence). CDR3 sequence: CASSYGSSDRVYGYTF. DNA for the CDR3: TGTGCCAGCAGTTACGGGTCCTCGGACAGGGTCTATGGCTACACCTTC.

The rearrangement uses TRBV11-1 and TRBJ1-4, with D uncertain. CDR1 is SGHAT, CDR2 FQDESV, per germline (reference sequence). The ends were cut back, 5 bases at V and 0 bases at J, with 10 bases in the middle. The CDR3 is 15 amino acids. The DNA for the CDR3 is TGTGCCAGCAGCCTAAACCGGGCAACTAATGAAAAACTGTTTTTT. Translation gives CASSLNRATNEKLFF. Together with reference TRBV11-1 and TRBJ1-4, the CDR3 gives the full variable domain: EAEVAQSPRYKITEKSQAVAFWCDPISGHATLYWYRQILGQGPELLVQFQDESVVDDSQLPKDRFSAERLKGVDSTLKIQPAELGDSAMYLCASSLNRATNEKLFFGSGTQLSVL.